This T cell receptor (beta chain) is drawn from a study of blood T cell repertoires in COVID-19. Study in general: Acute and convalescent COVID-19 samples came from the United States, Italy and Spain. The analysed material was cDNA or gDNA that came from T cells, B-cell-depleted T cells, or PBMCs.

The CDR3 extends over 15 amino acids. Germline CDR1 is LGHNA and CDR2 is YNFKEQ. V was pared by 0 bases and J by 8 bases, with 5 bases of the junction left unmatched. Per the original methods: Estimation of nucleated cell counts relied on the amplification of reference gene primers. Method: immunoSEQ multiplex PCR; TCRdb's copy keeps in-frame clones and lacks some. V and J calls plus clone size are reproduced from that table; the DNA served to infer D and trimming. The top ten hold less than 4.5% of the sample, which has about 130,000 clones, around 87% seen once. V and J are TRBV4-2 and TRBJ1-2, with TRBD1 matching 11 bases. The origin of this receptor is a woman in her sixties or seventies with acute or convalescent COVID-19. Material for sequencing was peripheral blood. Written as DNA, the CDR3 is TGTGCCAGCAGCCAAGATCTGGACAGGGGGCGAGGCTACACCTTC. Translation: CASSQDLDRGRGYTF.